Sequencing of this T cell receptor beta chain was carried out in a study of shared clonotypes between healthy human individuals. A note on this clone: This same CDR3 is encoded by further DNA sequences in the sample.

Method: immunoSEQ multiplex PCR; TCRdb's copy keeps in-frame clones and lacks some. The data contain 2 million to 2.5 million clones, roughly 90% of them singletons. There are 13 residues in the CDR3. Germline V gene sequence: CDR1 SGHRS, CDR2 YFSETQ. Deletions cut 2 bases from V and 3 bases from J, with 7 bases between. This clonotype originated in a man between 18 and 35 years old in good health. Some clones in this sample may be carry-over from other donors' samples. The gene calls are TRBV5-1 and TRBJ2-3; D remains unclear. Input material: naive CD4+ T cells from PBMCs. As to subset: CD45RA+ positively selected. This CDR3 is CASSFGPTDTQYF. In DNA form, the CDR3 reads TGCGCCAGCAGCTTTGGCCCTACAGATACGCAGTATTTT.